What follows describes a single T cell receptor (beta chain). Its cognate antigen is unknown. Treatment of the sample: roughly ten-day PBMC culture with coronavirus spike peptide pools or control peptides (ViraFEST assay). The Oncomine TCR Beta short-read assay was applied to DNA of cultured CD4+ T cells. In TCRdb, the PCR reads were re-called with MiXCR into one record per CDR3 protein. The table records around 14,000 distinct CDR3 sequences, about 50% of them present only once. The CDR3 length is 13 residues. Germline V CDR1 and CDR2: DFQATT, SNEGSKA (reference sequence). The sample comes from a study of vaccination and CD4 T cells after COVID-19. Study-level results: Convalescent patients displayed a median about 90% of reactive clones emerging only post-vaccination. Spike mono-reactivity was shown by 304 of 307 vaccine-specific clones in convalescent patients.

This chain links TRBV20-1 with TRBJ1-2; the match to TRBD1 covers 9 bases. This receptor was taken from a human donor who had recovered from COVID-19. The material sequenced was CD4+ T cells from blood, cultured in vitro. The CDR3 sequence is CNVFRDRAYGYTF. CDR3 in DNA: TGCAACGTCTTCCGGGACAGGGCTTATGGCTACACCTTC.